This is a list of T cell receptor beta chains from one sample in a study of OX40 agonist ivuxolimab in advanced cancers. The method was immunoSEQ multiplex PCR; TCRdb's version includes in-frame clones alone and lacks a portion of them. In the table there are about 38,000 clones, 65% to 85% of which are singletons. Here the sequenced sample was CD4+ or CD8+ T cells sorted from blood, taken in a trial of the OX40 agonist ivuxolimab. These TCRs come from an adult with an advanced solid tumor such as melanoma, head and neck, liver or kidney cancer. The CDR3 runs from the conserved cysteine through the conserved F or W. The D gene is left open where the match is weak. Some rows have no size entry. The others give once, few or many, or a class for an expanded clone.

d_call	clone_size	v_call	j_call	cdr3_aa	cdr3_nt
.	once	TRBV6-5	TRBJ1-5	CASSPGQRSNQPQHF	TGTGCCAGCAGCCCTGGACAAAGGAGCAATCAGCCCCAGCATTTT
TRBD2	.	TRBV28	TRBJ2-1	CASSFLLTGSGIGNEQFF	TGTGCCAGCAGTTTTCTTCTAACGGGTAGCGGGATAGGCAATGAGCAGTTCTTC
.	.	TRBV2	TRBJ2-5	CASSGTVQETQYF	TGTGCCAGCAGTGGGACCGTCCAAGAGACCCAGTACTTC
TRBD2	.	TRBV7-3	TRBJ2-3	CASSSSGGFTDTQYF	TGTGCCAGCAGCTCCTCGGGGGGGTTCACAGATACGCAGTATTTT
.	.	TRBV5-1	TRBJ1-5	CASSLAGQKGQPQHF	TGCGCCAGCAGCTTGGCCGGACAAAAGGGTCAGCCCCAGCATTTT
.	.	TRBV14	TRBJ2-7	CASSQGPRSGEQYF	TGTGCCAGCAGCCAAGGTCCCAGGTCAGGCGAGCAGTACTTC
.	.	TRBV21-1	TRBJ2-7	CASSKSSDRNSYEQYF	TGTGCCAGCAGCAAGTCATCCGACAGGAATTCCTACGAGCAGTACTTC
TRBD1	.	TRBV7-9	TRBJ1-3	CASRRTGARRNSGNTIYF	TGTGCCAGCAGAAGAACAGGGGCTCGGCGAAACTCTGGAAACACCATATATTTT
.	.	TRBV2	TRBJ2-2	CASSEGGYTGELFF	TGTGCCAGCAGTGAAGGGGGGTACACCGGGGAGCTGTTTTTT
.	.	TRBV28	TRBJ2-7	CASSFSGISSYEQYF	TGTGCCAGCAGTTTTTCTGGGATTAGCTCCTACGAGCAGTACTTC
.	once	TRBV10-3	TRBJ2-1	CATTVSRQGGNEQFF	TGTGCCACGACCGTAAGCAGACAGGGAGGGAATGAGCAGTTCTTC
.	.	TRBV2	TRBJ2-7	CASSGYEQYF	TGTGCCAGCAGTGGCTACGAGCAGTACTTC
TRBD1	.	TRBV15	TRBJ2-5	CATSRQGVEETQYF	TGTGCCACCAGTAGACAGGGTGTAGAAGAGACCCAGTACTTC
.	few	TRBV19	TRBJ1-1	CASLPPGAAEAFF	TGTGCCAGCCTCCCCCCCGGAGCCGCTGAAGCTTTCTTT
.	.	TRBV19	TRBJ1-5	CASTDRGQPQHF	TGTGCCAGTACCGATAGAGGTCAGCCCCAGCATTTT
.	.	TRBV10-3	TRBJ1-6	CAISESLDRLYNSPLHF	TGTGCCATCAGTGAGTCATTGGACAGACTCTATAATTCACCCCTCCACTTT
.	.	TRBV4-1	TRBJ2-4	CASSLQILGAKNIQYF	TGCGCCAGCAGCCTTCAGATCCTTGGAGCCAAAAACATTCAGTACTTC
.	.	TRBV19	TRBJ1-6	CASSPGPPSPLHF	TGTGCCAGTAGTCCGGGCCCTCCGTCACCCCTCCACTTT
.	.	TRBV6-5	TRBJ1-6	CASSAGNSPLHF	TGTGCCAGCAGTGCAGGGAATTCACCCCTCCACTTT
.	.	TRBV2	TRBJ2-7	CASSEGRGGEQYF	TGTGCCAGCAGTGAGGGCAGGGGAGGCGAGCAGTACTTC
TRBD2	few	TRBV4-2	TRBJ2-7	CASSQEGVTLAPSYEQYF	TGTGCCAGCAGCCAAGAAGGGGTTACACTAGCGCCGTCCTACGAGCAGTACTTC
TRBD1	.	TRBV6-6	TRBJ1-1	CASRGQGAVNTEAFF	TGTGCCAGCAGGGGACAGGGGGCAGTGAACACTGAAGCTTTCTTT
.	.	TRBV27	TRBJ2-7	CASTRGQGLYEQYF	TGTGCCAGCACAAGGGGTCAGGGACTTTACGAGCAGTACTTC
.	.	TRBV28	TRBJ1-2	CASGAPGWSGYTF	TGTGCCAGCGGGGCACCGGGCTGGAGTGGCTACACCTTC
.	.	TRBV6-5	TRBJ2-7	CASSSPRTAYEQYF	TGTGCCAGCAGTTCCCCGAGGACCGCCTACGAGCAGTACTTC
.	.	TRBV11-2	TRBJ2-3	CASSLPRQSDTQYF	TGTGCCAGCAGCCTGCCCCGCCAATCAGATACGCAGTATTTT
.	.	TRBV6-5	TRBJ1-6	CASGRSSIENSPLHF	TGTGCCAGCGGGCGGTCCTCAATCGAGAATTCACCCCTCCACTTT
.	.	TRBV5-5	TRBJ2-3	CASSLARRADTQYF	TGTGCCAGCAGCTTGGCAAGAAGGGCAGATACGCAGTATTTT
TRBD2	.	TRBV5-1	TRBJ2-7	CASSFSGGDLEEQYF	TGCGCCAGCAGCTTTAGCGGGGGAGACCTTGAAGAGCAGTACTTC
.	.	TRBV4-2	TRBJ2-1	CASSQDQGSYNEQFF	TGTGCCAGCAGCCAAGATCAGGGCTCCTACAATGAGCAGTTCTTC
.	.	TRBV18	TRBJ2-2	CASSPPLPQGGSTGELFF	TGTGCCAGCTCACCACCCCTCCCGCAGGGCGGAAGCACCGGGGAGCTGTTTTTT
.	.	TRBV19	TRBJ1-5	CASSVIRTEGHPRLVADQPQHF	TGTGCCAGTAGTGTAATAAGGACAGAGGGGCACCCGCGGTTGGTGGCGGATCAGCCCCAGCATTTT
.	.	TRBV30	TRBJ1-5	CAWSVGYGNNQPQHF	TGTGCCTGGAGTGTAGGGTATGGGAACAATCAGCCCCAGCATTTT
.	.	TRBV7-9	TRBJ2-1	CASSLATQVIEQFF	TGTGCCAGCAGCTTAGCGACCCAGGTTATTGAGCAGTTCTTC
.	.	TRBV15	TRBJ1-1	CATSREWGGIMNTEAFF	TGTGCCACCAGCAGAGAGTGGGGGGGCATTATGAACACTGAAGCTTTCTTT
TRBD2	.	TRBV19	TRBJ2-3	CASSSRASGWDTQYF	TGTGCCAGTAGTTCCCGGGCTAGCGGCTGGGATACGCAGTATTTT
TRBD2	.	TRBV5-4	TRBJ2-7	CASSARTSEGAEQYF	TGTGCCAGCAGCGCACGGACTAGCGAAGGGGCCGAGCAGTACTTC
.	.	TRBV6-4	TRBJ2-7	CAISVDSTTYEQYF	TGTGCCATCAGTGTGGACAGTACCACCTACGAGCAGTACTTC
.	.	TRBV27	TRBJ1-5	CASRRNGQKHQPQHF	TGTGCCAGCCGGCGGAACGGACAGAAACATCAGCCCCAGCATTTT
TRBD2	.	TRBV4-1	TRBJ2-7	CASSQGTTTSGSYEQYF	TGCGCCAGCAGCCAAGGTACAACGACTAGCGGATCCTACGAGCAGTACTTC
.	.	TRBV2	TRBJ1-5	CASRADRNQPQHF	TGTGCCAGCAGGGCGGATCGCAATCAGCCCCAGCATTTT
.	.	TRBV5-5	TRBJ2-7	CASSWAGLSSYEQYF	TGTGCCAGCAGCTGGGCAGGCCTCTCCTCCTACGAGCAGTACTTC
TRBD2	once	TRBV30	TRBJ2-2	CAWRLAGGRTGELFF	TGTGCCTGGAGGTTAGCGGGGGGAAGAACCGGGGAGCTGTTTTTT
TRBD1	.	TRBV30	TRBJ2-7	CAWSSGTGVSYEQYF	TGTGCCTGGAGTTCCGGGACAGGGGTCTCCTACGAGCAGTACTTC
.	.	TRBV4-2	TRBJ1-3	CASSQDLGPLSGNTIYF	TGTGCCAGCAGCCAAGATCTTGGACCTCTCTCTGGAAACACCATATATTTT
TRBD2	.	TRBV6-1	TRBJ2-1	CASSEWALAGVLSSYNEQFF	TGTGCCAGCAGTGAGTGGGCTCTAGCGGGCGTCCTTAGCTCCTACAATGAGCAGTTCTTC
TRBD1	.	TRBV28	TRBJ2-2	CASSPSTGWTTGELFF	TGTGCCAGCAGTCCGTCGACAGGGTGGACCACCGGGGAGCTGTTTTTT